The rows below give T cell receptor beta chains drawn from one sample of a study of regulatory and conventional T cells in RAG deficiency. Generated by immunoSEQ multiplex PCR, the TCRdb table keeps only in-frame clones and is missing some. The sample lists about 30,000 clones, about three quarters occurring once. The data also belong to a second study, concerning regulatory T cells.

The sample comprised CD4+ effector T cells sorted from blood. The origin of the receptors is a human donor in good health. Each CDR3 is given with its conserved first and last residue. A D gene is named only where the DNA matches it firmly. The listing skips clone size in some rows; elsewhere it reads once, few, many or a size class.

cdr3_aa	cdr3_nt	cdr3_length	clone_size	d_call	j_call	v_call
CASSVGRGITEAFF	TGTGCCAGCAGTGTCGGCAGGGGGATCACTGAAGCTTTCTTT	14	.	TRBD1	TRBJ1-1	TRBV2
CASRTKAGYIPYEQYF	TGTGCCAGTAGAACCAAGGCGGGATACATTCCCTACGAGCAGTACTTC	16	.	.	TRBJ2-7	TRBV19
CASSQLGGSEQFF	TGCGCCAGCAGCCAACTGGGGGGCTCGGAGCAGTTCTTC	13	.	.	TRBJ2-1	TRBV4-1
CASSLTGLNTEAFF	TGTGCCAGCAGCTTAACAGGCTTGAACACTGAAGCTTTCTTT	14	.	.	TRBJ1-1	TRBV7-9
CASSFTSGGGSYNEQFF	TGTGCCAGCAGCTTCACTAGCGGGGGTGGCTCCTACAATGAGCAGTTCTTC	17	.	TRBD2	TRBJ2-1	TRBV9
CAISPGVEQYF	TGTGCCATCAGTCCAGGGGTCGAGCAGTACTTC	11	once	.	TRBJ2-7	TRBV10-3
CASSVAASGLEAFF	TGTGCCAGCAGCGTAGCAGCGAGCGGGCTTGAAGCTTTCTTT	14	.	.	TRBJ1-1	TRBV9
CASSVDPATGELFF	TGTGCCAGCAGCGTAGATCCGGCCACCGGGGAGCTGTTTTTT	14	.	.	TRBJ2-2	TRBV9
CSARDRDRIFF	TGCAGTGCTAGAGATCGGGACAGGATTTTCTTT	11	.	TRBD1	TRBJ1-1	TRBV20-1
CASRSSGGAASYEQYF	TGTGCCAGCAGGTCTAGCGGGGGGGCCGCGTCCTACGAGCAGTACTTC	16	.	TRBD2	TRBJ2-7	TRBV27
CASRLSARATGDF	TGTGCAAGTCGCTTATCCGCTCGGGCCACAGGGGACTTC	13	few	.	TRBJ2-7	TRBV12-2
CASSPQAGGYNEQFF	TGTGCCAGCAGCCCCCAAGCGGGAGGCTACAATGAGCAGTTCTTC	15	.	TRBD2	TRBJ2-1	TRBV7-2
CASSPNIRGHTEAFF	TGTGCCAGCAGCCCTAACATTAGGGGGCACACTGAAGCTTTCTTT	15	few	TRBD1	TRBJ1-1	TRBV9
CASSYLQGAYEQYF	TGTGCCAGCAGTTACTTACAGGGTGCGTACGAGCAGTACTTC	14	.	.	TRBJ2-7	TRBV6-6
CASRRVGDEAFF	TGTGCCAGCAGGAGGGTGGGGGATGAAGCTTTCTTT	12	few	.	TRBJ1-1	TRBV2
CSVGTGAGNYGYTF	TGCAGCGTGGGGACAGGGGCAGGGAACTATGGCTACACCTTC	14	.	TRBD1	TRBJ1-2	TRBV29-1
CASSPRAETYEQYF	TGTGCCAGCTCGCCACGGGCAGAGACATACGAGCAGTACTTC	14	.	.	TRBJ2-7	TRBV18
CASSSGRPATEAFF	TGTGCCAGCAGTTCCGGCAGACCAGCAACTGAAGCTTTCTTT	14	.	.	TRBJ1-1	TRBV6-5